The 22 T cell receptor beta chains below were found in one sample sequenced in a study of T cell responses to AZD1222 COVID-19 vaccine. Repertoires were generated with immunoSEQ multiplex PCR, while TCRdb's copy carries only in-frame clones and drops some. The data show 55,000 to 65,000 clones, 75% to 90% seen once. The sequenced sample was peripheral blood, obtained on day 0 of AZD1222 vaccination. The source of these receptors is an adult in good health.

V and J are TRBV29-1 and TRBJ1-4, with 12 nucleotides matching TRBD1. The germline CDR1 and CDR2 sequences are SQVTM and ANQGSEA. The CDR3 spans 13 residues. V gave up 6 bases and J gave up 8 bases; unmatched junction bases: 4. The CDR3 DNA follows: TGCAGCGTAACCGGGACAGGGGGCGAAAAACTGTTTTTT. Translating gives CSVTGTGGEKLFF.

The chain combines TRBV9 with TRBJ2-3; perhaps TRBD1 as D (5 bases). The CDR3 runs to 15 residues. Trimming took off 0 bases at V and 3 bases at J, with 11 bases between the two ends. Germline CDR1 reads SGDLS; CDR2 reads YYNGEE. CDR3 coding DNA: TGTGCCAGCAGCGTAGCCCCAGGGCGGACAGATACGCAGTATTTT. This sequence encodes CASSVAPGRTDTQYF.

The chain recombines TRBV1 with TRBJ1-2. TRBV1 is assigned pseudogene status. CDR3 size: 15 residues. The CDR3, as DNA: TGCACCAGCAGCCAAGATGTGGAGGTCGGGGGCCGCTACACCTTC. This gives the protein CTSSQDVEVGGRYTF.

The genes are TRBV7-2 and TRBJ2-1, with a weak D call TRBD2 (6 bases). This CDR3 comprises 15 residues. The germline V and J ends were trimmed by 1 base and 5 bases, with 12 bases remaining between them. Per germline, CDR1 SGHTA and CDR2 FQGNSA. Here the CDR3 reads CASSLDREFNNEQFF. The CDR3 nucleotides read TGTGCCAGCAGCTTAGATCGGGAGTTTAACAATGAGCAGTTCTTC. Filled out from reference TRBV7-2 and TRBJ2-1, the complete variable domain reads GAGVSQSPSNKVTEKGKDVELRCDPISGHTALYWYRQSLGQGLEFLIYFQGNSAPDKSGLPSDRFSAERTGGSVSTLTIQRTQQEDSAVYLCASSLDREFNNEQFFGPGTRLTVL.

This chain connects TRBV3-1 (or the pseudogene TRBV3-2) to TRBJ1-2; D is ambiguous. The CDR3 runs to 16 residues. Trimming cost V 0 bases and J 4 bases, with 15 bases left between them. The germline V gene encodes CDR1 LGHDT and CDR2 YNNKEL (reference sequence). The CDR3 sequence is CASSQDLLEAGYGYTF. The CDR3 nucleotides read TGTGCCAGCAGCCAAGATCTGCTGGAGGCGGGCTATGGCTACACCTTC.

The V and J genes are TRBV24-1 and TRBJ1-1; D not certain. Germline CDR1 is KGHDR and CDR2 is SFDVKD. The CDR3 runs to 11 residues. The V and J ends lost 10 bases and 1 base respectively, with 6 bases between them. Here the CDR3 reads CATSTNTEAFF. CDR3 bases: TGTGCCACTTCAACGAACACTGAAGCTTTCTTT.

This clone came up once. The V and J genes are TRBV21-1 and TRBJ1-6; the listed D gene, TRBD1, was not tested against the DNA. TRBV21-1 is listed as a pseudogene. This CDR3 region has 15 residues. CDR3 sequence reads: CASKTSRDTYSPLHF. The DNA for the CDR3 is TGTGCCAGCAAGACTTCTCGGGACACCTATTCACCCCTCCACTTT.

The chain uses TRBV7-2 and TRBJ2-7, with D possibly matching TRBD1 (6 bases). Between the trimmed V and J ends, which lost 0 bases and 3 bases, there was a span of 12 bases. Germline V gene data show CDR1 as SGHTA and CDR2 as FQGNSA. The CDR3 is 15 residues long. DNA for the CDR3: TGTGCCAGCAGCTTAGCGATGACAGGCCTCTACGAGCAGTACTTC. This sequence encodes CASSLAMTGLYEQYF.

The rearrangement uses TRBV30 and TRBJ2-1; 9 bases align to TRBD2. The CDR3 has 15 amino acids. V was clipped by 4 bases and J by 2 bases; unmatched bases: 6. The germline CDR1 and CDR2 sequences are GTSNPN and SVGIG (reference sequence). The CDR3 sequence is CAWTSSGKTYNEQFF. CDR3 DNA sequence: TGTGCCTGGACGTCTAGCGGGAAAACCTACAATGAGCAGTTCTTC.

V and J are TRBV5-1 and TRBJ2-3, with 11 bases aligning to TRBD2. Germline values: CDR1 SGHRS, CDR2 YFSETQ. The V and J ends lost 7 bases and 2 bases, in that order; junction bases with no gene match: 6. The CDR3 is made up of 15 amino acids. CDR3 amino acids: CASSRLAGNTDTQYF. DNA of the CDR3: TGCGCCAGCTCAAGACTAGCGGGAAACACAGATACGCAGTATTTT.

This clone showed up just a few times. The V and J genes are TRBV1 and TRBJ2-7; the listed D gene, TRBD2, was not tested against the DNA. TRBV1 is a recognized pseudogene. The CDR3 loop spans 12 amino acids. CDR3 nucleotide sequence: TGCACCAGCAGCCAAGTACTTTACGAGCAGTACTTC. Translating gives CTSSQVLYEQYF.

The chain carries TRBV6-4 and TRBJ1-1; 8 bases align to TRBD1. V lost 3 bases and J lost 5; bases outside the gene matches: 8. CDR1 is MRHNA and CDR2 is SNTAGT in the germline V gene. The CDR3 is 15 amino acids. CDR3 bases: TGTGCCAGCAGTGAATCTGGCAGGGGGCGAACTGAAGCTTTCTTT. Its protein is CASSESGRGRTEAFF.

This sequence joins TRBV19 and TRBJ1-2, with 8 bases that match TRBD1. Looked up from germline, CDR1 is LNHDA and CDR2 is SQIVND (reference sequence). This CDR3 comprises 14 residues. Trimming at V came to 4 bases and at J to 8 bases, leaving 9 bases not matched to a gene. The CDR3 region has the DNA TGTGCCAGTAGTAGCGTCACAGGGGGTCACGGCTACACCTTC. This codes for CASSSVTGGHGYTF.

In DNA, the CDR3 is TGTGCCAGCAGCCAAGAGGCTAGTCGGGCCAATGAGCAGTTCTTC. This encodes CASSQEASRANEQFF. V and J are TRBV3-1 (or the pseudogene TRBV3-2) and TRBJ2-1, with D unclear. V lost 0 bases to trimming and J lost 6 bases, with 12 bases between them. The CDR3 is made up of 15 amino acids. Germline CDR1 reads LGHDT; CDR2 reads YNNKEL (reference sequence).

V gene TRBV7-9 combines with J gene TRBJ1-1; possible D gene TRBD1, 6 bases. V lost 1 base, J lost 1 base, and 10 bases lay in between. CDR1 is SEHNR and CDR2 is FQNEAQ in the germline V gene (reference sequence). The CDR3 length is 15 residues. The DNA for the CDR3 is TGTGCCAGCAGCTTAGAACCACAGGGGAACACTGAAGCTTTCTTT. This encodes CASSLEPQGNTEAFF.

This clone was counted a few times. The CDR3 sequence: CASSLFPAGATTGELFF. The CDR3 DNA reads TGCGCCAGCAGCTTGTTCCCGGCGGGAGCAACCACCGGGGAGCTGTTTTTT. This chain joins TRBV5-1 and TRBJ2-2; 7 positions agree with TRBD2. V shed 1 base and J 4 bases; nucleotides not matched to a gene: 10. Looked up from germline, CDR1 is SGHRS and CDR2 is YFSETQ. The CDR3 has 17 amino acids.

The chain is built from TRBV18 and TRBJ1-1; TRBD1 might be the D (5 bases). Germline-derived CDR1 and CDR2 are KGHSH and LQKENI. Trimming stripped 0 bases from V and 5 bases from J, with 13 bases between. The CDR3 runs to 15 residues. The DNA of the CDR3 is TGTGCCAGCTCACCACCGGGGGGGAGTAGAACTGAAGCTTTCTTT. This codes for CASSPPGGSRTEAFF. The entire variable domain, with the rest obtained from reference TRBV18 and TRBJ1-1, is as follows: NAGVMQNPRHLVRRRGQEARLRCSPMKGHSHVYWYRQLPEEGLKFMVYLQKENIIDESGMPKERFSAEFPKEGPSILRIQQVVRGDSAAYFCASSPPGGSRTEAFFGQGTRLTVV.

This clone was detected only once. V is TRBV6-5 and J is TRBJ1-6; a weak D match, TRBD1 (5 bases). Germline V lookup: CDR1 MNHEY, CDR2 SVGAGI. Trimming stripped 2 bases from V and 5 bases from J, with 10 bases between. CDR3 length: 15 residues. CDR3 nucleotide sequence: TGTGCCAGCAGTTACCGACTAGGGGATAATTCACCCCTCCACTTT. It specifies CASSYRLGDNSPLHF.

The chain uses TRBV24-1 and TRBJ2-1, with TRBD2 as a possible D gene (6 bases). CDR3 length: 14 amino acids. V was cut by 4 bases and J by 8 bases, with 14 bases left in between. Germline CDR1 KGHDR, CDR2 SFDVKD. CDR3 in DNA: TGTGCCACCAGTGACCCGGGGGTGGGATATGAGCAGTTCTTC. Its translation: CATSDPGVGYEQFF.

The chain joins TRBV5-5 to TRBJ2-1; possible D gene TRBD1, 6 bases. CDR3 size: 15 residues. Germline CDR1 and CDR2: SGHKS and YYEKEE (reference sequence). V was pared by 0 bases and J by 7 bases, with 14 bases between. The CDR3 region has the DNA TGTGCCAGCAGCTTGGAACAGGGAGTTTTTAATGAGCAGTTCTTC. Its protein product is CASSLEQGVFNEQFF. Full variable domain (rest looked up from reference TRBV5-5 and TRBJ2-1): DAGVTQSPTHLIKTRGQQVTLRCSPISGHKSVSWYQQVLGQGPQFIFQYYEKEERGRGNFPDRFSARQFPNYSSELNVNALLLGDSALYLCASSLEQGVFNEQFFGPGTRLTVL.

The chain uses TRBV10-1 and TRBJ1-1; possible D gene TRBD1, 6 bases. Germline loops: CDR1 WNHNN, CDR2 SYGVQD (reference sequence). CDR3 length: 14 residues. V lost 0 bases and J 4 bases, leaving 9 bases between the germline ends. The CDR3 DNA sequence: TGCGCCAGCAGTGAGTCAGGAGGGGGCACTGAAGCTTTCTTT. The encoded protein is CASSESGGGTEAFF.

The chain is built from TRBV6-5 and TRBJ2-2; TRBD2 might be the D (5 bases). V was cut by 6 bases and J by 9 bases, with 11 bases left in between. CDR3 length: 12 amino acids. Germline V gene data show CDR1 as MNHEY and CDR2 as SVGAGI. CDR3 sequence (DNA): TGTGCCAGCAGGGAGGATCTGCGGGAGCTGTTTTTT. This translates into CASREDLRELFF.